This paragraph reports one T cell receptor beta chain. What this receptor recognizes is not known. No per-base quality is available; no much larger clone lies one base away. High-throughput TCR beta sequencing profiled peripheral blood CD8+ and CD4+ T cells from healthy donors, Susac syndrome patients and multiple sclerosis patients. The Susac syndrome patients fulfilled recently defined diagnostic criteria for definite or probable disease. Bulk CD8+ and CD4+ T cells were purified by magnetic negative isolation, whereas CD8+ TEMRA cells were enriched by FACS. Blood was drawn into EDTA tubes, processed within 24 hours, and PBMCs were isolated by density gradient centrifugation. PBMCs destined for TCR sequencing were cryopreserved in liquid nitrogen and later thawed in a 37 °C water bath. A purity of at least 90% was achieved for sorted or isolated CD4+, CD8+ and CD8+ TEMRA cells. The sample originates from a study of CD8 T cells in Susac syndrome (dated by TCRdb to the late 2010s). Background for the entire study: Among the sequenced Susac syndrome patients, five or six had clinically active disease and fewer than 10 were in clinical remission. Clonality of the CD8+ T cell repertoire was compared between over ten healthy donors, approximately 14 Susac syndrome patients and fewer than 16 multiple sclerosis patients. At the time of blood withdrawal, Susac syndrome patients were either therapy-naive, taking corticosteroids (with some also receiving IVIg), or on IVIg alone. The study used repertoire sequencing to test whether antigen drove CD8+ T cell activation and differentiation in Susac syndrome. Findings and caveats that apply to the study as a whole: Clonal expansion was observed in Susac syndrome CD8+ repertoires, with the highest expansion in CD8+ TEMRA cells and greater expansion in clinically active than in remitting patients. The number of individuals in the TCR sequencing and HLA analysis was recognized as being relatively small. Looking at Susac-specific public clones, the researchers identified fewer than 20 in the total CD8+ repertoire and roughly five in the CD8+ TEMRA repertoire.

RNA was extracted using the RNeasy kit, and about 0.45 to 1 ug of the RNA was reverse transcribed with random hexamers. The immunoSEQ multiplex PCR assay, which covers 54 Vbeta and 13 Jbeta segments, was used to amplify TCR beta CDR3 regions. PCR amplification bias was corrected by using a synthetic template baseline for primer optimization and computational correction. The paper's data handling went like this. Reads were annotated to V, D and J genes per IMGT and analyzed with immunoSEQ Analyzer, keeping only productive sequences. Clonality was calculated as one minus the Shannon entropy normalized by log2 of the number of productive unique sequences. For each patient and control, public and private clones were evaluated among the 100 most prevalent clones. Clones were defined as Susac-specific when absent from the healthy and MS cohorts, from roughly 1,000 published viral clones and from other ImmuneACCESS disease sequences. TCRdb reworked the public reads: Q25 trimming with fastp, MiXCR clone assembly, productive beta chains retained. Duplicate CDR3 protein sequences are folded into a single record with the most common DNA and genes. TCRdb, not the original authors, processed these V and J calls. Counted in this sample were around 100,000 distinct CDR3 sequences; 95% of them appeared once. The top ten clonotypes cover around 0.3% of the sample.

Including cysteine and phenylalanine, the CDR3 has 14 amino acids. Only the CDR3 region is kept as DNA, spanning 42 bases read in frame from base 1. V sheds 4 bases and J sheds 3 bases, leaving 13 bases between their ends. Looking up the germline V gene yields CDR1 SNHLY and CDR2 FYNNEI. Sequencing was carried out using CD8+ T cells from PBMCs. This clonotype was obtained from a human donor with Susac syndrome. The chain links TRBV2 with TRBJ2-7, with a tentative D gene TRBD2 over 5 matching bases. CDR3 sequence: CASSVGSGYYEQYF. The base sequence is TGTGCCAGCAGTGTCGGAAGCGGATACTACGAGCAGTACTTC.